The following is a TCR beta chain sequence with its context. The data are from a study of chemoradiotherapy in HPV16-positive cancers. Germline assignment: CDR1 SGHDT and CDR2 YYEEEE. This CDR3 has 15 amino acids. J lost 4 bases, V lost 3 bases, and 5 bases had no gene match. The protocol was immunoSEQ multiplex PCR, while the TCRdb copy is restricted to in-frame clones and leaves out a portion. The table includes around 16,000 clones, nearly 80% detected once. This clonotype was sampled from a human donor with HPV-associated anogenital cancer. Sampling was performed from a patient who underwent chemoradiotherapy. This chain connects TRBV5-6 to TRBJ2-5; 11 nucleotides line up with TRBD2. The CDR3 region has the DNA TGTGCCAGCAGCTGGGCGACTAGCGGGGCAGAGACCCAGTACTTC. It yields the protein CASSWATSGAETQYF.